The 7 T cell receptor beta chains below all came from one sample that was sequenced in a study of shared clonotypes between healthy human individuals. Measured with immunoSEQ multiplex PCR; TCRdb has only the in-frame clones, and not every one. The table includes about 490,000 clones, 70% to 85% detected once. Sequences were obtained from PBMCs. These receptors were taken from a woman in her 40s in good health. Some clones in this sample may be carry-over from other donors' samples.

As regards this clone: Other DNA sequences from this sample encode an identical CDR3 as well. The genes are TRBV29-1 and TRBJ1-1, with no clear D. The CDR3 has 11 amino acids. V was shortened by 3 bases and J by 2 bases, with 4 bases between the two germline ends. The germline gives CDR1 SQVTM, CDR2 ANQGSEA. The CDR3 protein is CSVDGNTEAFF. CDR3 bases: TGCAGCGTTGACGGCAACACTGAAGCTTTCTTT.

This clone occurred once. The V call is TRBV5-4, the J call TRBJ2-3; tentatively, D is TRBD1 or TRBD2 (5 bases each). Looked up from germline, CDR1 is SGHNT and CDR2 is YYREEE (reference sequence). Trimming left V 4 bases short and J 1 base short, with 10 bases between. The CDR3 is 14 residues long. CDR3 in amino acids: CASSLRGGTDTQYF. The CDR3 DNA is TGTGCCAGCAGCCTGAGGGGAGGCACAGATACGCAGTATTTT.

Turning to this clone: This sample also contains other DNA sequences that code for the same CDR3. The V gene is TRBV5-1, the J gene TRBJ2-1; TRBD2 matches 7 bases. V gave up 4 bases and J gave up 2 bases; unmatched junction bases: 3. The V gene's germline CDR1 is SGHRS and CDR2 YFSETQ. The CDR3 runs to 14 residues. The CDR3 here is CASSPGLAYNEQFF. The CDR3 DNA reads as TGCGCCAGCAGCCCTGGACTAGCCTACAATGAGCAGTTCTTC. The whole variable domain, filled in from reference TRBV5-1 and TRBJ2-1, reads KAGVTQTPRYLIKTRGQQVTLSCSPISGHRSVSWYQQTPGQGLQFLFEYFSETQRNKGNFPGRFSGRQFSNSRSEMNVSTLELGDSALYLCASSPGLAYNEQFFGPGTRLTVL.

In this sample, this clone turned up once. The rearrangement joins TRBV28 to TRBJ2-2; a possible D gene is TRBD1 (6 bases). The CDR3 is made up of 13 amino acids. Per germline, CDR1 MDHEN and CDR2 SYDVKM. V was pared by 3 bases and J by 5 bases, with 7 bases between. The CDR3 sequence: CASSFGQTGELFF. The CDR3 DNA reads as TGTGCCAGCAGTTTTGGACAGACCGGGGAGCTGTTTTTT.

This clone was detected only once. This chain uses TRBV5-4 with TRBJ1-4; possibly TRBD1 for D (6 bases). V shed 1 base and J shed 3 bases, with 13 bases lying between them. The CDR3 length is 16 residues. Germline loops: CDR1 SGHNT, CDR2 YYREEE (reference sequence). CDR3 DNA: TGTGCCAGCAGCTTGAGGGGGGGCGCCTCTAATGAAAAACTGTTTTTT. This gives the protein CASSLRGGASNEKLFF. The variable domain in full, completed from reference TRBV5-4 and TRBJ1-4, reads ETGVTQSPTHLIKTRGQQVTLRCSSQSGHNTVSWYQQALGQGPQFIFQYYREEENGRGNFPPRFSGLQFPNYSSELNVNALELDDSALYLCASSLRGGASNEKLFFGSGTQLSVL.

Within the sample, this clone is medium-sized. Additional DNA sequences in this sample encode the identical CDR3. This sequence joins TRBV9 and TRBJ2-3; D remains unclear. Germline V gives CDR1 SGDLS, CDR2 YYNGEE. Trimming removed 4 bases at V and 6 bases at J, with 9 bases between. This CDR3 is 12 amino acids long. CDR3 DNA: TGTGCCAGCAGCCTCCTACTGGATACGCAGTATTTT. Translating gives CASSLLLDTQYF.

V and J are TRBV7-3 and TRBJ1-2, with 7 bases that match TRBD1. Germline-derived CDR1 and CDR2 are SGHTA and FQGTGA. CDR3 size: 10 residues. The CDR3 DNA reads as TGTCCGGCAGGGGGTATCGGCTACACCTTC. Translating it yields CPAGGIGYTF. Together with reference TRBV7-3 and TRBJ1-2, the CDR3 gives the full variable domain: GAGVSQTPSNKVTEKGKYVELRCDPISGHTALYWYRQSLGQGPEFLIYFQGTGAADDSGLPNDRFFAVRPEGSVSTLKIQRTERGDSAVYLCPAGGIGYTFGSGTRLTVV.